The clone carrying this T cell receptor (beta chain) occurred once. Trimming at V came to 3 bases and at J to 7 bases, leaving 8 bases not matched to a gene. The CDR3 length is 16 residues. From germline, CDR1 is KGHSH and CDR2 LQKENI. The data derive from a study of blood T cell repertoires in COVID-19. Study-wide context: COVID-19 samples from acute and convalescent phases originated in the United States, Italy and Spain. PBMCs, B-cell-depleted T cells, or T cells were the source of the cDNA or gDNA that made up the material.

Original processing methods: Nucleated cell counts were estimated from reference gene primer amplification. Assay used: immunoSEQ multiplex PCR; TCRdb lists only in-frame clones, some missing. V and J calls and clone size are as listed in that table; D and trimming were resolved from the DNA. The table lists 50,000 to 65,000 clones, about four fifths of them singletons. The clonotype originates from a human donor in a cohort sampled during active COVID-19. The chain recombines TRBV18 with TRBJ2-1; 11 nucleotides agree with TRBD2. The sample consisted of peripheral blood. CDR3 region: CASSPISGRALNEQFF. The CDR3 DNA follows: TGTGCCAGCTCACCGATTAGCGGGAGGGCCCTGAATGAGCAGTTCTTC.